This TCR beta chain comes out of a study of cytomegalovirus exposure and HLA in healthy donors. The V end was cut by 4 bases, the J end by 5 bases, with 19 bases between. Germline lookup yields CDR1 SGHRS and CDR2 YFSETQ. The CDR3 loop spans 15 amino acids. PCR used 60 Vbeta primers and 13 Jbeta primers. Assay: immunoSEQ multiplex PCR; the TCRdb copy retains only in-frame clones and omits some. This table holds 100,000 to 150,000 clones. This clonotype originated in a man between 18 and 35 years old in good health and CMV-seronegative. The V call is TRBV5-1, the J call TRBJ2-7; D perhaps matches TRBD2 (5 bases). Sequenced sample: PBMCs. Written as DNA, the CDR3 is TGCGCCAGCAGCCCCCCTACTAGTATTCTGAACGAGCAGTACTTC. It specifies CASSPPTSILNEQYF.